These 3 T cell receptor beta chains were all obtained from the same sample, sequenced in a study of PD-1 blockade in classical Hodgkin lymphoma. Here immunoSEQ multiplex PCR was the method, and the copy in TCRdb shows in-frame clones only, minus some. The sample has tens of thousands of clones, more than 70% seen once. Time point described: cycle 4 day 1 (C4D1), after more than 5 weeks of nivolumab. In every patient, relapse followed autologous stem cell transplantation, while exposure to brentuximab vedotin differed. The starting material was peripheral blood mononuclear cells (PBMCs), obtained before the fourth cycle of nivolumab. These receptors were obtained from a human donor with classical Hodgkin lymphoma.

The V gene is TRBV7-2, the J gene TRBJ1-6; tentatively, D is TRBD1 (6 bases). The germline V gene encodes CDR1 SGHTA and CDR2 FQGNSA. The germline V and J ends were trimmed by 3 bases and 7 bases, with 13 bases remaining between them. The CDR3 loop spans 15 amino acids. DNA for the CDR3: TGTGCCAGCAGCTTTCAGGGGAGACCCAATTCACCCCTCCACTTT. It codes for CASSFQGRPNSPLHF.

The chain is built from TRBV7-2 and TRBJ2-3; D possibly corresponds to TRBD2 (6 bases). CDR1 SGHTA and CDR2 FQGNSA come from the germline V gene. V lost 4 bases to trimming and J lost 6 bases, with 17 bases between them. This CDR3 spans 15 amino acids. The CDR3 protein is CASSSNGLPGDTQYF. In DNA form, the CDR3 reads TGTGCCAGCAGCTCAAACGGACTACCAGGGGATACGCAGTATTTT.

The chain uses TRBV5-1 and TRBJ1-1; no reliable D call. Trimming pared 0 bases from V and 1 base from J, leaving 10 bases between. The CDR3 totals 15 residues. CDR1 SGHRS and CDR2 YFSETQ come from the germline V gene. For the CDR3, the DNA is TGCGCCAGCAGCTTGGATGACCCTGGGAACACTGAAGCTTTCTTT. Translation gives CASSLDDPGNTEAFF.